This TCR beta chain was identified during a study of control samples from healthy donors and cancer patients. Germline CDR1 reads SGHTA; CDR2 reads FQGNSA. Losses at the gene ends were 2 bases for V and 1 base for J; bases not matched to a gene: 3. This CDR3 contains 15 residues. The assay was immunoSEQ multiplex PCR, and TCRdb's table has in-frame clones only and misses some. The data show about 190,000 clones, 90% to 95% seen once. The receptor was isolated from a man aged 25 to 40 in good health. The V call is TRBV7-2, the J call TRBJ2-3; 7 positions match TRBD2. Sequencing was performed on blood. The CDR3 DNA sequence: TGTGCCAGCAGCTTACTCCGGGGGGGCACAGATACGCAGTATTTT. Protein product: CASSLLRGGTDTQYF.